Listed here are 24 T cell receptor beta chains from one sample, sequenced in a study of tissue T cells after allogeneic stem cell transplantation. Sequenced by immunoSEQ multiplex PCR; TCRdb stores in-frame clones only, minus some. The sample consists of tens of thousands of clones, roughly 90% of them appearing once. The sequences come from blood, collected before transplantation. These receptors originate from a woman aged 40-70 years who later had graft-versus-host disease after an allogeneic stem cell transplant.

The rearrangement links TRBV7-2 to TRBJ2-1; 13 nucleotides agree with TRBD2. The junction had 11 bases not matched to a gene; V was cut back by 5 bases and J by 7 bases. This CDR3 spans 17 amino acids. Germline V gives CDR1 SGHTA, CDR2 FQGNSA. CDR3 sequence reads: CASSPVGLAGPVNEQFF. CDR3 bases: TGTGCCAGCAGCCCGGTGGGACTAGCGGGACCGGTGAATGAGCAGTTCTTC.

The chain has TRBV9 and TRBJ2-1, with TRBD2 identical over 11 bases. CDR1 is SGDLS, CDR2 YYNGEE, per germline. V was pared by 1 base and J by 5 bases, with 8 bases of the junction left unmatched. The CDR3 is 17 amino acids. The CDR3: CASSVWTGTSGNNEQFF. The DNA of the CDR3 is TGTGCCAGCAGCGTATGGACTGGGACTAGCGGCAACAATGAGCAGTTCTTC.

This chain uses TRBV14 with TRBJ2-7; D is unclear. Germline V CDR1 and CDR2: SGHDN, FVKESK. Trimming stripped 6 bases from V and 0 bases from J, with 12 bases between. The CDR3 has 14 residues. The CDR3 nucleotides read TGTGCCAGCAGGCAAACGACGGACTCCTACGAGCAGTACTTC. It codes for CASRQTTDSYEQYF.

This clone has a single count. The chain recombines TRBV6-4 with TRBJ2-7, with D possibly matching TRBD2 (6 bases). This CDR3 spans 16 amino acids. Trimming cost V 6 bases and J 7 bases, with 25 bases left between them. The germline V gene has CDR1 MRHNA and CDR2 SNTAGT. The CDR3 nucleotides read TGTGCCAGCAGACCCTACCGGGGTGGCGGCGGGGAGGAGCAGTACTTC. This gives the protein CASRPYRGGGGEEQYF.

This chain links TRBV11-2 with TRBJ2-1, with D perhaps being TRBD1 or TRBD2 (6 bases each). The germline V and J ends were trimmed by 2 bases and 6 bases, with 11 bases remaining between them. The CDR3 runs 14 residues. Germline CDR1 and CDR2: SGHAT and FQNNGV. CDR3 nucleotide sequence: TGTGCCAGCAGCTTACTAGGGGGGCGCAATGAGCAGTTCTTC. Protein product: CASSLLGGRNEQFF.

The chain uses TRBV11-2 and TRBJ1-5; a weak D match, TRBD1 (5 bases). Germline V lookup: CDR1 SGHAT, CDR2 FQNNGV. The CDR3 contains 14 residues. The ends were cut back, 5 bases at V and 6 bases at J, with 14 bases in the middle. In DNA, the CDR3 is TGTGCCAGCAGCACAGGACCGACCAGTCAGCCCCAGCATTTT. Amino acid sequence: CASSTGPTSQPQHF.

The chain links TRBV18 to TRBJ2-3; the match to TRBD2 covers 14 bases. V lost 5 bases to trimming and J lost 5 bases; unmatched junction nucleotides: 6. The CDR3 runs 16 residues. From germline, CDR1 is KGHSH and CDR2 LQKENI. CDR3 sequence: CASSSGLAGEGDTQYF. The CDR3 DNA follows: TGTGCCAGCTCATCGGGACTAGCGGGAGAGGGAGATACGCAGTATTTT.

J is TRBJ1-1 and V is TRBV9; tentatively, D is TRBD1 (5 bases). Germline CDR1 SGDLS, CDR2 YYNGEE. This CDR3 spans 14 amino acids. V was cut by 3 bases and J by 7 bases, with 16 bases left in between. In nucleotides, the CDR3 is TGTGCCAGCAGCGAGGCCAGGGACCCGCTTGAAGCTTTCTTT. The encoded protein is CASSEARDPLEAFF.

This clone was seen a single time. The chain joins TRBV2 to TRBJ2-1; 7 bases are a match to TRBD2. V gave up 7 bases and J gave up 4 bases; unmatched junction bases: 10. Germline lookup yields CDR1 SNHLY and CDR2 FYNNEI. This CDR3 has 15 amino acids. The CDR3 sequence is CASTLTSGVYNEQFF. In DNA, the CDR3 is TGTGCCAGCACCTTAACCAGCGGGGTTTACAATGAGCAGTTCTTC. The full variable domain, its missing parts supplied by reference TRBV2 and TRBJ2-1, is EPEVTQTPSHQVTQMGQEVILRCVPISNHLYFYWYRQILGQKVEFLVSFYNNEISEKSEIFDDQFSVERPDGSNFTLKIRSTKLEDSAMYFCASTLTSGVYNEQFFGPGTRLTVL.

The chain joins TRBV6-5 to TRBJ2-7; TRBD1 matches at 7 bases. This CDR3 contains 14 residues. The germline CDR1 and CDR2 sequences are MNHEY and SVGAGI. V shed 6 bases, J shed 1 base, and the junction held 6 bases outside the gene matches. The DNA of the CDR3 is TGTGCCAGCAGGAGACAGGGCTATTCCTACGAGCAGTACTTC. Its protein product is CASRRQGYSYEQYF.

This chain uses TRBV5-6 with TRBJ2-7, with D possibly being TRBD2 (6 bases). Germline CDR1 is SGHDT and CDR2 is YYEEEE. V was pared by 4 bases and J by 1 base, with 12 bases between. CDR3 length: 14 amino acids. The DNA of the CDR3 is TGTGCCAGCAGCGCCAGGGACTTTTCCTACGAGCAGTACTTC. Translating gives CASSARDFSYEQYF.

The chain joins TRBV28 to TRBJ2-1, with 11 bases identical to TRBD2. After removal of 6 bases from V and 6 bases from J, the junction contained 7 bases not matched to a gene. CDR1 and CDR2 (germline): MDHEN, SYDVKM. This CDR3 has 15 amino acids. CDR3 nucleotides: TGTGCCAGCAGCCTTACTAGCGGGAGTTTCAATGAGCAGTTCTTC. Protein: CASSLTSGSFNEQFF.

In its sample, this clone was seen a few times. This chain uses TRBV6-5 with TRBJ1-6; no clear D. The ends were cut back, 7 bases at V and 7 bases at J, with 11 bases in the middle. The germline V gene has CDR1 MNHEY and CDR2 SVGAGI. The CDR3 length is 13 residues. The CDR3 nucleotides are TGTGCCAGCACCTTGACTAGCAATTCACCCCTCCACTTT. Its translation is CASTLTSNSPLHF.

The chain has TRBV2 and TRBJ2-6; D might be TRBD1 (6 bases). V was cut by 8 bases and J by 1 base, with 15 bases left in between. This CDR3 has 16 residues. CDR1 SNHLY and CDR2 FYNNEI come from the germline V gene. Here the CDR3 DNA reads TGTGCCAGCGGTCCCCCCGGGACATCTGGGGCCAACGTCCTGACTTTC. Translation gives CASGPPGTSGANVLTF.

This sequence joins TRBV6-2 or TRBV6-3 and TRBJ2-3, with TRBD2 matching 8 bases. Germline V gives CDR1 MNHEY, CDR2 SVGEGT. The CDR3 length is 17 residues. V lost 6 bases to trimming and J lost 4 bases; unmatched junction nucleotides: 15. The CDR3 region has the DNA TGTGCCAGCAGCCGCGGATCACTAGCGGTCGGGGCAGATACGCAGTATTTT. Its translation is CASSRGSLAVGADTQYF.

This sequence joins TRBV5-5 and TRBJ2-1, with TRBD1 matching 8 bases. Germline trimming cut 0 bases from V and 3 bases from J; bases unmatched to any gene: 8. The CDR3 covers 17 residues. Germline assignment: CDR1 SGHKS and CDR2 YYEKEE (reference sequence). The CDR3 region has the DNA TGTGCCAGCAGCTTGGTAGGGACAGGACTACTCTACAATGAGCAGTTCTTC. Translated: CASSLVGTGLLYNEQFF. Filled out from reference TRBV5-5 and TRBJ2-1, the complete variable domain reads DAGVTQSPTHLIKTRGQQVTLRCSPISGHKSVSWYQQVLGQGPQFIFQYYEKEERGRGNFPDRFSARQFPNYSSELNVNALLLGDSALYLCASSLVGTGLLYNEQFFGPGTRLTVL.

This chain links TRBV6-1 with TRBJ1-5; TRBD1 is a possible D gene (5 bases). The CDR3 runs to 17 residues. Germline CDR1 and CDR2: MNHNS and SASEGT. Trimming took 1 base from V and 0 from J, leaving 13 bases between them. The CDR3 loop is CASSEDWGGVSNQPQHF. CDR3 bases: TGTGCCAGCAGTGAAGATTGGGGGGGGGTTAGCAATCAGCCCCAGCATTTT.

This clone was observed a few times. The CDR3 bases are TGTGCCTGGAGCGGACAGGGGATCCAGCCCCAGCATTTT. Translated: CAWSGQGIQPQHF. The V gene is TRBV30, the J gene TRBJ1-5, with 9 bases fitting TRBD1. The junction had 4 bases not matched to a gene; V was cut back by 3 bases and J by 7 bases. Germline CDR1 GTSNPN, CDR2 SVGIG (reference sequence). The CDR3 has 13 amino acids.

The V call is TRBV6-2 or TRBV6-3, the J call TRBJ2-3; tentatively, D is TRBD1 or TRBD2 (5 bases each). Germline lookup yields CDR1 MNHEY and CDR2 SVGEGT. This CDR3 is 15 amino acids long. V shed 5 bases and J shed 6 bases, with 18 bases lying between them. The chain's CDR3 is CASSQSGTPVDTQYF. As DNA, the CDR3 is TGTGCCAGCAGTCAGTCCGGGACCCCCGTGGATACGCAGTATTTT.

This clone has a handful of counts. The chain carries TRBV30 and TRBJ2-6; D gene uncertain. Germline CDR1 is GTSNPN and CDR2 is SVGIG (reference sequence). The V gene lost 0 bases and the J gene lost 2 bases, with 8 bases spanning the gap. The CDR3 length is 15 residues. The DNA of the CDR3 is TGTGCCTGGAGTGTAATGAAAACTGGGGCCAACGTCCTGACTTTC. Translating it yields CAWSVMKTGANVLTF.

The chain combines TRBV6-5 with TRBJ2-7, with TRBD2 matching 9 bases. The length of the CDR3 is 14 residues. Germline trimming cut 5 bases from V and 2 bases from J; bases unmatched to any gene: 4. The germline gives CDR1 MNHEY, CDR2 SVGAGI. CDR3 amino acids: CASSQSGRTYEQYF. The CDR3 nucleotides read TGTGCCAGCAGTCAAAGCGGGAGGACCTACGAGCAGTACTTC.

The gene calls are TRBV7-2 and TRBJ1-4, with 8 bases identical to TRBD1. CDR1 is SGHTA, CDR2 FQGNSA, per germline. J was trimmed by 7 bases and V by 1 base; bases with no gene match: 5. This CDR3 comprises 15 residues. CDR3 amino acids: CASSLGGGTGEKLFF. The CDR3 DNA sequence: TGTGCCAGCAGCTTAGGGGGGGGGACAGGTGAAAAACTGTTTTTT.

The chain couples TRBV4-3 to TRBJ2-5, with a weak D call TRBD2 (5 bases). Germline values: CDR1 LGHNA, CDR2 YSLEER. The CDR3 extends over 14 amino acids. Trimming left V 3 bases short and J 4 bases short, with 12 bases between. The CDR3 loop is CASSQQLGRETQYF. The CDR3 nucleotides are TGCGCCAGCAGCCAGCAATTGGGGAGAGAGACCCAGTACTTC.

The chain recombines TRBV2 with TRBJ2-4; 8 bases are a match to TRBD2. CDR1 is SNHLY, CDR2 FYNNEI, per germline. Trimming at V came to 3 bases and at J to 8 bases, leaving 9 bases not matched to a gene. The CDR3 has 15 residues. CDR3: CASSEELAVGDIQYF. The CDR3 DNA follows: TGTGCCAGCAGTGAGGAACTAGCGGTTGGTGACATTCAGTACTTC.